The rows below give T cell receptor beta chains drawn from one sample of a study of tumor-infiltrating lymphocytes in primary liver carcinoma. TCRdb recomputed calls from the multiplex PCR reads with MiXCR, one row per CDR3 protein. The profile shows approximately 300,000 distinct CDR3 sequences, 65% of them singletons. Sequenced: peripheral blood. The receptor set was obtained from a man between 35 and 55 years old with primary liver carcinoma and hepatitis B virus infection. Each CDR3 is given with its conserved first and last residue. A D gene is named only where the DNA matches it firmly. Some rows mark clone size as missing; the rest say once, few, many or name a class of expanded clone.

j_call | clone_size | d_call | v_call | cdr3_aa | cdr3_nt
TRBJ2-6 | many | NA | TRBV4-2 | CASSPDRLGAGANVLTF | TGTGCCAGCAGCCCCGACAGATTAGGGGCCGGGGCCAACGTCCTGACTTTC
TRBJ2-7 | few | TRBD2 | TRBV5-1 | CASRKGLEEQYF | TGCGCCAGCAGGAAGGGACTAGAGGAGCAGTACTTC
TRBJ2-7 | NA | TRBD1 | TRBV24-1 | CATGDGTGGSLEQYF | TGTGCCACCGGTGATGGGACAGGGGGCTCCCTCGAGCAGTACTTC
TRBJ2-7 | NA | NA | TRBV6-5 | CASSRASNYEQYF | TGTGCCAGCAGCCGGGCTAGCAACTACGAGCAGTACTTC
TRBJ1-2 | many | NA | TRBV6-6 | CASRGEGYTF | TGTGCCAGCCGGGGGGAAGGCTACACCTTC
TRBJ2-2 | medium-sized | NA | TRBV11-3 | CASSFLGGNTGELFF | TGTGCCAGCAGCTTTCTCGGCGGAAACACCGGGGAGCTGTTTTTT
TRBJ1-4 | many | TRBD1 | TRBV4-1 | CASSLRDRENEKLFF | TGCGCCAGCAGCCTCCGGGACAGGGAAAATGAAAAACTGTTTTTT
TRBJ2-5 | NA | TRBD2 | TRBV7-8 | CASSLNVAAGGRETQYF | TGTGCCAGCAGCTTAAATGTTGCGGCGGGAGGGCGAGAGACCCAGTACTTC
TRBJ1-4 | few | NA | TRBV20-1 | CSAGDAVEEKLFF | TGCAGTGCTGGGGACGCGGTGGAGGAAAAACTGTTTTTT
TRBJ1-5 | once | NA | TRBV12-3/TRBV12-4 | CASSYQIGSNKPQHF | TGTGCCAGCAGCTACCAGATAGGAAGCAATAAGCCCCAGCATTTT
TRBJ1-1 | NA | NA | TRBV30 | CAWVGIEAFF | TGTGCCTGGGTTGGGATAGAAGCTTTCTTT
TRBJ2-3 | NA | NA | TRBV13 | CASNFDGFTDTQYF | TGTGCCAGCAACTTTGACGGATTCACAGATACGCAGTATTTT
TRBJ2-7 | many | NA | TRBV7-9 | CAAGGNYEQYF | TGTGCCGCCGGGGGTAATTACGAGCAGTACTTC
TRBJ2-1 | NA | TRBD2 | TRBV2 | CASSDGLAAHNEQFF | TGTGCCAGCAGTGACGGACTAGCGGCCCACAATGAGCAGTTCTTC
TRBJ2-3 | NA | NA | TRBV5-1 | CASSIKSTDTQYF | TGCGCCAGCAGCATAAAGAGCACAGATACGCAGTATTTT
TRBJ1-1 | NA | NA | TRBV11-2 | CASSLDWIVSEAFF | TGTGCCAGCAGCTTAGATTGGATCGTCAGTGAGGCTTTCTTT
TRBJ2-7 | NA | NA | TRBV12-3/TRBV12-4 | CASSLSLPYEQYF | TGTGCCAGCAGTTTATCCCTGCCCTACGAGCAGTACTTC
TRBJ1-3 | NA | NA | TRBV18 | CARSPSGGSGNTIYF | TGTGCCAGATCACCAAGCGGGGGGTCTGGAAACACCATATATTTT
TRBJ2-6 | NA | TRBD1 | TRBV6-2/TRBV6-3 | CASSYSRTGDSGANVLTF | TGTGCCAGCAGTTACTCGCGGACAGGGGACTCTGGGGCCAACGTCCTGACTTTC
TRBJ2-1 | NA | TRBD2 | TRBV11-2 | CASSPVGGGNYSEQFF | TGTGCCAGCAGCCCCGTCGGGGGGGGGAACTACAGTGAGCAGTTCTTC
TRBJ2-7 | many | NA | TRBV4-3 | CASSRDGPDEQYF | TGCGCCAGCAGCCGCGATGGTCCCGACGAGCAGTACTTC
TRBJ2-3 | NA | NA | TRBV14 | CASSQLRLAKPSSTDMQYF | TGTGCCAGCAGCCAATTGCGTCTAGCGAAACCCTCTAGCACAGATATGCAGTATTTT
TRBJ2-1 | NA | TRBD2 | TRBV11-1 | CTSSSIGLAGMEQFF | TGTACCAGCAGCTCTATCGGACTAGCGGGAATGGAGCAGTTCTTC
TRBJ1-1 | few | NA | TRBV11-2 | CASSLVWGGDTEAFF | TGTGCCAGCAGCTTAGTTTGGGGAGGGGACACTGAAGCTTTCTTT
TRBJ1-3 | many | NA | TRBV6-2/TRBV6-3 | CASSTTYSGNTIYF | TGTGCCAGCAGTACCACGTATTCTGGAAACACCATATATTTT
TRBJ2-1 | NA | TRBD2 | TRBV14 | CASSRLAGAYNEQFF | TGTGCCAGCAGCCGACTAGCGGGAGCCTACAATGAGCAGTTCTTC
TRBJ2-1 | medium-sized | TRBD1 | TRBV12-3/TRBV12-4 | CASSLGQGDVNEQFF | TGTGCCAGCAGTTTGGGACAGGGAGATGTCAATGAGCAGTTCTTC
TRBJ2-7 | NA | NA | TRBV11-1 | CASSLGSEVLSYEQYF | TGTGCCAGCAGCCTAGGATCAGAAGTCCTCTCCTACGAGCAGTACTTC
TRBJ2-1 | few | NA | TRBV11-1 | CASSFAGIYVQFF | TGTGCTAGCAGCTTCGCGGGGATCTATGTGCAGTTCTTC
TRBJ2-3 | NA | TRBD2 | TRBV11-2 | CASSQGLAGFKDTQYF | TGTGCCAGCAGCCAGGGACTAGCGGGATTTAAGGATACTCAGTATTTT
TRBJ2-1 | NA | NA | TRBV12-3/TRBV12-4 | CASSSSGLPYNERFF | TGTGCCAGCAGTTCCTCGGGACTCCCCTACAATGAGCGATTCTTC
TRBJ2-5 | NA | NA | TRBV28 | CASSLAQQTQYF | TGTGCCAGCAGTCTTGCTCAACAGACCCAGTACTTC
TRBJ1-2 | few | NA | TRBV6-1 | CASSVRENYGYTF | TGTGCCAGCAGTGTTCGGGAGAATTATGGCTACACCTTC
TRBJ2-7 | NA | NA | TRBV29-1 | CMEQSSCEQYF | TGCATGGAACAGAGCTCCTGCGAGCAGTATTTC
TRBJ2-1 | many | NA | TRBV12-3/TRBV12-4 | CASRRAGVSANEQFF | TGTGCCAGCAGGAGAGCGGGTGTGTCGGCCAATGAGCAGTTCTTC
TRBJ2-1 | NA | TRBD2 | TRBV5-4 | CTSSWGRGAGGNEQFF | TGTACCAGCAGCTGGGGTAGGGGAGCGGGAGGCAATGAGCAGTTCTTC
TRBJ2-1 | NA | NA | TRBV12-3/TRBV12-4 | CASSPLPRHEQFF | TGTGCCAGCAGTCCTTTGCCGCGCCACGAGCAGTTCTTC
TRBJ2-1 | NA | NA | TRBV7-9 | CASSFYRYNEQFF | TGTGCCAGCAGCTTTTATCGCTACAATGAGCAGTTCTTC
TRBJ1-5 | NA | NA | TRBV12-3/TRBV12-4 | CASSFPPQPQHF | TGTGCCAGCAGTTTTCCCCCTCAGCCCCAGCATTTT
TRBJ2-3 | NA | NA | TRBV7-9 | CASSFETGTYTDTQYF | TGTGCCAGCAGCTTTGAGACCGGAACGTACACAGATACGCAGTATTTT
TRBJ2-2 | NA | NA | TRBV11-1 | CASIRQDTNTWELFF | TGTGCCAGCATCAGACAGGACACGAACACCTGGGAGCTGTTTTTT
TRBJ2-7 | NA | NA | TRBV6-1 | CASSGLLGALPEQYF | TGTGCCAGCAGTGGCCTCCTCGGTGCGCTTCCGGAGCAGTACTTC
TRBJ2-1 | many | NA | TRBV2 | CASSGVEGSEQFF | TGTGCCAGCAGTGGGGTAGAAGGAAGTGAGCAGTTCTTC
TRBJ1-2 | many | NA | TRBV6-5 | CASRSGTPNYGYTF | TGTGCCAGCAGGTCCGGGACCCCTAACTATGGCTACACCTTC
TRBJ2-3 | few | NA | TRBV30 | CAWSNRRGTDTQYF | TGTGCCTGGAGTAACAGGAGAGGCACAGATACGCAGTATTTT
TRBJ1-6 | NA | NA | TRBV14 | CASSLTISYNSPLHF | TGTGCCAGCAGCCTAACCATCTCCTATAATTCACCCCTCCACTTT
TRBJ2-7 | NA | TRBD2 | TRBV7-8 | CASSLGLAPYEQCF | TGTGCCAGCAGCCTCGGACTAGCCCCCTACGAGCAGTGCTTC
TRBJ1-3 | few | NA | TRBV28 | CASQEQGPSGNTIYF | TGTGCCAGTCAAGAACAGGGACCCTCTGGAAACACCATATATTTT